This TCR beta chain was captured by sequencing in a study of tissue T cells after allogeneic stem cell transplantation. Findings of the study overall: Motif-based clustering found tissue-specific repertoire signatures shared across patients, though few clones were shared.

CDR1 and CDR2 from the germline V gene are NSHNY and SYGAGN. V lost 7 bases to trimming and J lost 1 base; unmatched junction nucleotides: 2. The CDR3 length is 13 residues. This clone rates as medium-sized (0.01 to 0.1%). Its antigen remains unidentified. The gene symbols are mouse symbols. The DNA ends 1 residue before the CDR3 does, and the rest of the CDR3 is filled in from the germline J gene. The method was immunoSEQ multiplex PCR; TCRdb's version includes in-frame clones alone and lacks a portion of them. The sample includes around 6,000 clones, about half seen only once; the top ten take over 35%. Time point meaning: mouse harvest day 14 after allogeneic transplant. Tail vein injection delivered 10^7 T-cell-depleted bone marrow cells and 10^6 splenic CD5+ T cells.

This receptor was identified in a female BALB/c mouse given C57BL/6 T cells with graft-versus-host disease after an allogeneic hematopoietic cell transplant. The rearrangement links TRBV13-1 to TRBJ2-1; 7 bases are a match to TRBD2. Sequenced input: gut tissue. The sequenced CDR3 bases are TGTGCCAGCCTGGGGGAGAACTATGCTGAGCAGTTC. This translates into CASLGENYAEQF. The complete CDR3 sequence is CASLGENYAEQFF.